The source of this TCR beta chain is a study of blood T cells in healthy people across ages. Peripheral blood, roughly 9.3 milliliters per donor, was collected. A second PCR of roughly 7 to 11 cycles used a sample-barcoded 5' primer and a J-beta primer mix. TCRdb independently ran MiXCR on the 5' RACE reads; one entry per CDR3 protein. This sample has some 1.4 million distinct CDR3 sequences, with approximately 42% found just once. This CDR3 spans 17 amino acids. Germline V lookup: CDR1 SGHTA, CDR2 FQGNSA. The receptor comes from a woman under 30 in good health. V usage is TRBV7-2 and J usage is TRBJ2-5; 13 nucleotides match TRBD2. The J call could be wrong; TRBJ2-7 is a better fit for the DNA end. The sequencing sample was made of blood. CDR3 loop: CASSLYGLAGVDYEQYF. Here the CDR3 DNA reads TGTGCCAGCAGCTTATACGGACTAGCGGGAGTGGATTACGAGCAGTACTTC.